This entry lists 17 T cell receptor beta chains sequenced from one sample in a study of blood T cell repertoires in COVID-19 (dated by TCRdb to 2020 to 2022). Libraries were made using the immunoSEQ multiplex PCR assay. TCRdb stores this immuneACCESS table with in-frame sequences only. Part of the clones is absent; in the studies checked, under half of the shortfall reflects unresolved V genes, and no reason is known for the rest. The sample table holds a few hundred thousand clones, of which about four fifths were seen once. Jointly, the top ten make up over 4% of the sample. The material sequenced was PBMCs or T cells enriched from blood (not recorded which). The receptors shown here come from a man aged 40-49 years who had been exposed to COVID-19.

V and J are TRBV18 and TRBJ1-4, with 9 nucleotides matching TRBD1. The germline V gene has CDR1 KGHSH and CDR2 LQKENI. There are 15 residues in the CDR3. Unmatched junction bases numbered 7, after V lost 3 bases and J lost 8 bases. CDR3 in DNA: TGTGCCAGCTCACCCCGGGACAGGGTATTCGAAAAACTGTTTTTT. The encoded protein is CASSPRDRVFEKLFF.

This clone was seen many times. This chain uses TRBV4-2 with TRBJ2-7, with D possibly matching TRBD2 (7 bases). Trimming removed 4 bases from V and 3 bases from J, with 16 bases in between. Germline values: CDR1 LGHNA, CDR2 YNFKEQ. The CDR3 consists of 15 residues. CDR3 amino acids: CASSRDQGGGYEQYF. In DNA, the CDR3 is TGTGCCAGCAGCCGAGACCAAGGGGGGGGCTACGAGCAGTACTTC.

The chain joins TRBV7-8 to TRBJ1-5; TRBD1 agrees at 7 bases. With V trimmed by 1 base and J by 8 bases, 5 bases remained unmatched. Germline V CDR1 and CDR2: SGHVS, FQNEAQ. The CDR3 runs 14 residues. The CDR3 protein is CASSLVGGIEPQHF. The CDR3 nucleotides read TGTGCCAGCAGCTTAGTAGGGGGCATAGAGCCCCAGCATTTT.

This CDR3 is CASSTESNQPQHF. The CDR3 DNA is TGTGCCAGTTCCACAGAGAGCAATCAGCCCCAGCATTTT. The V and J genes are TRBV18 and TRBJ1-5; D not certain. The CDR3 extends over 13 amino acids. Trimming cost V 9 bases and J 1 base, with 10 bases left between them. CDR1 is KGHSH, CDR2 LQKENI, per germline.

V and J are TRBV6-5 and TRBJ2-2; 11 nucleotides line up with TRBD2. Trimming removed 6 bases from V and 6 bases from J; junction bases left unmatched: 6. The CDR3 runs 15 residues. CDR1 MNHEY and CDR2 SVGAGI come from the germline V gene. CDR3 in amino acids: CASRNSGRAPGELFF. DNA for the CDR3: TGTGCCAGCAGAAATAGCGGGAGGGCCCCCGGGGAGCTGTTTTTT.

V is TRBV6-1 and J is TRBJ2-3; possibly TRBD2 for D (5 bases). Germline CDR1 MNHNS, CDR2 SASEGT. The germline V and J ends were trimmed by 1 base and 2 bases, with 19 bases remaining between them. This CDR3 is 18 amino acids long. The chain's CDR3 is CASSEGSRLRDNTDTQYF. The CDR3 DNA is TGTGCCAGCAGTGAAGGTTCTCGTTTGAGGGATAACACAGATACGCAGTATTTT.

This clone has a handful of counts. The gene calls are TRBV5-8 and TRBJ1-3; possibly TRBD1 for D (5 bases). The CDR3 totals 15 residues. CDR1 and CDR2 (germline): SGHTS, YDEGEE. V was shortened by 4 bases and J by 0 bases, with 11 bases between the two germline ends. CDR3 in amino acids: CASSRRDFSGNTIYF. Written as DNA, the CDR3 is TGTGCCAGCAGCAGAAGGGACTTCTCTGGAAACACCATATATTTT. Filled out from reference TRBV5-8 and TRBJ1-3, the complete variable domain reads EAGVTQSPTHLIKTRGQQATLRCSPISGHTSVYWYQQALGLGLQFLLWYDEGEERNRGNFPPRFSGRQFPNYSSELNVNALELEDSALYLCASSRRDFSGNTIYFGEGSWLTVV.

The gene calls are TRBV10-3 and TRBJ1-3, with 9 bases aligning to TRBD1. Germline CDR1 reads ENHRY; CDR2 reads SYGVKD. The CDR3 is 13 residues long. J gave up 4 bases and V 7 bases, and 2 bases lay outside the gene matches. The CDR3 reads CAITTGGGNTIYF. Written as DNA, the CDR3 is TGTGCCATCACCACAGGGGGCGGAAACACCATATATTTT.

Remarks on this clone: Other DNA sequences of this sample code for an identical CDR3. The chain links TRBV3-1 (or the pseudogene TRBV3-2) to TRBJ2-1, with a tentative D call TRBD2 (5 bases). Between the trimmed V and J ends, which lost 6 bases and 8 bases, there was a span of 11 bases. The CDR3 loop spans 12 amino acids. Looked up from germline, CDR1 is LGHDT and CDR2 is YNNKEL (reference sequence). The chain's CDR3 is CASSRTRDEQFF. CDR3 in DNA: TGTGCCAGCAGTCGCACGAGGGATGAGCAGTTCTTC.

This clone was detected a few times. The chain's CDR3 is CASSPRGSGGNTIYF. Here the CDR3 DNA reads TGTGCCAGCAGCCCTCGTGGGTCGGGGGGAAACACCATATATTTT. J is TRBJ1-3 and V is TRBV3-1 (or the pseudogene TRBV3-2); the D is unclear. The CDR3 contains 15 residues. The germline CDR1 and CDR2 sequences are LGHDT and YNNKEL (reference sequence). Trimming took off 4 bases at V and 4 bases at J, with 14 bases between the two ends.

This clone has at least ten counts. The chain couples TRBV5-1 to TRBJ1-4, with a possible D match to TRBD1 (6 bases). This CDR3 is built from 14 residues. CDR1 and CDR2 from the germline V gene are SGHRS and YFSETQ. With 5 bases removed from V and 8 bases from J, the gap between germline ends came to 16 bases. The CDR3 spells CASSWAGVGEKLFF. The CDR3 DNA sequence: TGCGCCAGCAGTTGGGCAGGGGTCGGGGAAAAACTGTTTTTT.

V is TRBV5-4 and J is TRBJ2-2; 8 nucleotides line up with TRBD2. This CDR3 spans 16 amino acids. V was clipped by 4 bases and J by 7 bases; unmatched bases: 12. Germline assignment: CDR1 SGHNT and CDR2 YYREEE (reference sequence). CDR3 sequence: CASSPRLARSGGELFF. DNA of the CDR3: TGTGCCAGCAGCCCACGACTAGCGAGGAGTGGCGGGGAGCTGTTTTTT.

This clone was counted a few times. This rearrangement joins TRBV3-1 (or the pseudogene TRBV3-2) to TRBJ1-5; D remains ambiguous. Germline V gene lookup returns CDR1 LGHDT and CDR2 YNNKEL (reference sequence). Deletions cut 1 base from V and 6 bases from J, with 7 bases between. The CDR3 length is 13 residues. Here the CDR3 reads CASSQVVAQPQHF. The DNA of the CDR3 is TGTGCCAGCAGCCAAGTTGTGGCTCAGCCCCAGCATTTT.

V is TRBV25-1 and J is TRBJ2-5; 12 positions match TRBD2. CDR3 size: 15 residues. In germline, CDR1 is MGHDK, CDR2 SYGVNS. V lost 3 bases to trimming and J lost 4 bases; unmatched junction nucleotides: 3. CDR3 amino acids: CASSEGGLAGETQYF. The CDR3 nucleotides read TGTGCCAGCAGTGAGGGGGGACTAGCGGGAGAGACCCAGTACTTC.

Remarks on this clone: Distinct nucleotide sequences in the sample also encode this CDR3. The V and J genes are TRBV6-5 and TRBJ1-4, with TRBD1 matching 11 bases. From germline, CDR1 is MNHEY and CDR2 SVGAGI. This CDR3 has 12 amino acids. The V and J ends lost 8 bases and 8 bases, in that order; junction bases with no gene match: 1. The CDR3 bases are TGTGCCAGCCGGACAGGGGGCGAAAAACTGTTTTTT. Encoded protein: CASRTGGEKLFF.

Of note for this clone: Other DNA sequences from this sample encode an identical CDR3 as well. The chain joins TRBV7-3 to TRBJ2-6; D is perhaps TRBD1 (5 bases). Trimming removed 2 bases at V and 2 bases at J, with 7 bases between. Germline assignment: CDR1 SGHTA and CDR2 FQGTGA. This CDR3 has 15 residues. CDR3 in DNA: TGTGCCAGCAGCTTAGAAGGGGCTGGGGCCAACGTCCTGACTTTC. It codes for CASSLEGAGANVLTF.

This clone was counted once. V is TRBV30 and J is TRBJ2-3; D not certain. The CDR3 sequence is 12 residues long. Per the germline V gene, CDR1 is GTSNPN and CDR2 is SVGIG (reference sequence). The V gene lost 3 bases and the J gene lost 0 bases, with 4 bases spanning the gap. Here the CDR3 DNA reads TGTGCCTGGAGGAGGAGCACAGATACGCAGTATTTT. It translates to CAWRRSTDTQYF. The full variable domain, completed using reference TRBV30 and TRBJ2-3, is SQTIHQWPATLVQPVGSPLSLECTVEGTSNPNLYWYRQAAGRGLQLLFYSVGIGQISSEVPQNLSASRPQDRQFILSSKKLLLSDSGFYLCAWRRSTDTQYFGPGTRLTVL.